This TCR beta chain was observed in a study of radiation and T cells in renal cell carcinoma. Study outcomes and limitations: From baseline, blood top tumor clonotypes peaked at 2 weeks post-radiation.

Time point in this sample: blood 2 weeks post-SBRT. Indicated treatment: 15 Gy SBRT to primary tumor, nephrectomy 4 weeks later. The patient's renal cell carcinoma had clear cell pathology. Losses at the gene ends were 2 bases for V and 2 bases for J; bases not matched to a gene: 0. Per germline, CDR1 SGHTA and CDR2 FQGTGA. CDR3 length: 15 residues. Some clones are missing from TCRdb's copy, which holds only in-frame ones; the method was immunoSEQ multiplex PCR. Found here are roughly 150,000 clones, about 87% of them singletons; the top ten hold 10% to 15%. As to this clone: Its antigen remains unidentified.

This clonotype was obtained from a woman aged 45-59 years with renal cell carcinoma. Material: blood, obtained from a patient whose treatment included radiotherapy and nephrectomy. The chain has TRBV7-3 and TRBJ2-1; 10 bases agree with TRBD2. CDR3 sequence (DNA): TGTGCCAGCAGCTTACTAGCGGGGGCCTACAATGAGCAGTTCTTC. This encodes CASSLLAGAYNEQFF.